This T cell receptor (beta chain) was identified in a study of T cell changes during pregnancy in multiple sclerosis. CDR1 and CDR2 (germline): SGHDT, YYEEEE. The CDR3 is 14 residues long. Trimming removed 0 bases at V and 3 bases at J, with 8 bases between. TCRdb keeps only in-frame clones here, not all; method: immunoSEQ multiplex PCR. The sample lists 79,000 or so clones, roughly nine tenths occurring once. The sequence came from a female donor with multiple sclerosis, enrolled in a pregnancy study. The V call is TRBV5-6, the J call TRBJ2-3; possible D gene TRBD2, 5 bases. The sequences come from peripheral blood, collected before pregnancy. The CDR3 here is CASSLELATDTQYF. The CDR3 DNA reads TGTGCCAGCAGCTTGGAGCTAGCAACAGATACGCAGTATTTT.